This T cell receptor (beta chain) was observed in a study of control samples from healthy donors and cancer patients. Sequenced by immunoSEQ multiplex PCR; TCRdb stores in-frame clones only, minus some. The data show roughly 150,000 clones, around 88% seen once. V lost 2 bases, J lost 2 bases, and 4 bases stayed unmatched. The CDR3 covers 15 residues. In germline, CDR1 is GTSNPN, CDR2 SVGIG (reference sequence). The chain links TRBV30 to TRBJ1-4, with 8 nucleotides matching TRBD1. Sample: blood. The receptor's source is a man aged 18 to 35 in good health. CDR3 in amino acids: CAWSSTGATNEKLFF. CDR3 DNA sequence: TGTGCCTGGAGTTCGACAGGGGCTACTAATGAAAAACTGTTTTTT.